A single sample is the source of the 4 T cell receptor beta chains below, sequenced in a study of blood T cells in healthy people across ages. With a J-beta primer mix and a sample-barcoded 5' primer, a second PCR ran roughly 6 to 11 cycles. TCRdb re-called the 5' RACE reads with MiXCR, one entry per CDR3 protein. The sample records about 1.4 million distinct CDR3 sequences, 59% being singletons. Sequencing used blood. Receptor source: a man younger than 35 in good health.

The chain employs TRBV27 and TRBJ2-1, with D possibly being TRBD1 (6 bases). The J call may be faulty, since TRBJ2-7 better matches the DNA end. Germline V gene data show CDR1 as MNHEY and CDR2 as SMNVEV (reference sequence). The CDR3 loop spans 15 amino acids. The CDR3, as DNA: TGTGCCAGCAGTTTAAGGGGGAGCTCCTACAATGAGCAGTACTTC. Translation: CASSLRGSSYNEQYF.

The rearrangement links TRBV4-1 to TRBJ2-5, with D perhaps matching TRBD2 (5 bases). The J call may be mistaken, given a closer DNA end match to TRBJ2-7. The CDR3 totals 14 residues. CDR1 is MGHRA and CDR2 is YSYEKL in the germline V gene. The CDR3 spells CASSQNLGSDEQYF. The CDR3 DNA reads TGCGCCAGCAGCCAAAATCTGGGGAGTGACGAGCAGTACTTC.

The J gene is TRBJ2-7, the V gene TRBV27; a possible D gene is TRBD2 (6 bases). V lost 5 bases and J 7 bases, leaving 18 bases between the germline ends. The CDR3 is made up of 14 amino acids. Germline-derived CDR1 and CDR2 are MNHEY and SMNVEV (reference sequence). CDR3 region: CASSTLVPEGEQYF. The DNA of the CDR3 is TGTGCCAGCAGTACTCTAGTCCCGGAGGGAGAGCAGTACTTC.

The chain combines TRBV20-1 with TRBJ2-5, with 9 bases lining up with TRBD1. The CDR3 is made up of 14 amino acids. The germline CDR1 and CDR2 sequences are DFQATT and SNEGSKA (reference sequence). J was trimmed by 6 bases and V by 2 bases; bases with no gene match: 7. CDR3 sequence reads: CSARPGQGYQTQYF. The CDR3 DNA reads as TGCAGTGCTAGACCGGGACAGGGTTACCAGACCCAGTACTTC.